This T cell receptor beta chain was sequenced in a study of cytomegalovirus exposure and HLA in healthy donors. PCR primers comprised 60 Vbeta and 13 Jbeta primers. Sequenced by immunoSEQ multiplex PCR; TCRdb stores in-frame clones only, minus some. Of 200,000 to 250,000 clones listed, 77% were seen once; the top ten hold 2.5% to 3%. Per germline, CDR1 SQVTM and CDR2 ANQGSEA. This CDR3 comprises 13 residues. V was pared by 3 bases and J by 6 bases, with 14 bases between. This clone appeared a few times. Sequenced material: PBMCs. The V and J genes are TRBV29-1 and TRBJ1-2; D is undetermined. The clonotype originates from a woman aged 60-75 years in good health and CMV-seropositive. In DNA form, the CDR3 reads TGCAGCGTTGATGCCAGCGTTGAGGATGGCTACACCTTC. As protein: CSVDASVEDGYTF. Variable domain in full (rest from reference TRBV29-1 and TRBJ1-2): SAVISQKPSRDICQRGTSLTIQCQVDSQVTMMFWYRQQPGQSLTLIATANQGSEATYESGFVIDKFPISRPNLTFSTLTVSNMSPEDSSIYLCSVDASVEDGYTFGSGTRLTVV.